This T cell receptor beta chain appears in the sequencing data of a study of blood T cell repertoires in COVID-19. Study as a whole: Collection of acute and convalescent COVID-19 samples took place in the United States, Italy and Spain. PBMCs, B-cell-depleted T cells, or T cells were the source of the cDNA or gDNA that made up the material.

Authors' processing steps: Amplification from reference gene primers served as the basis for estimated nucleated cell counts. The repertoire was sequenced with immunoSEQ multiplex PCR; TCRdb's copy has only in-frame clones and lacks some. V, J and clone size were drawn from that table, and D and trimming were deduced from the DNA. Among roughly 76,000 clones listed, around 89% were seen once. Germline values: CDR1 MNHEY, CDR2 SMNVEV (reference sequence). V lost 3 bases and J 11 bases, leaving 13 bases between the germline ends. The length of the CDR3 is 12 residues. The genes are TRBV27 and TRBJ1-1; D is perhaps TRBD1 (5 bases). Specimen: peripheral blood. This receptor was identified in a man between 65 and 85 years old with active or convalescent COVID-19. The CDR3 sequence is CASSFPGGRAFF. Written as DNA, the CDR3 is TGTGCCAGCAGTTTCCCCGGGGGTAGGGCTTTCTTT.